What follows are 29 T cell receptor beta chains derived from one specimen sequenced in a study of blood T cell repertoires in COVID-19. Repertoires were generated with immunoSEQ multiplex PCR, while TCRdb's copy carries only in-frame clones and drops some. The profile shows approximately 55,000 clones, 90% of them singletons. Sequenced sample: peripheral blood. Receptors were obtained from a man aged 35 to 55 with acute or convalescent COVID-19.

As concerns this clone: It is unclear where the CDR3 begins or ends on the DNA, so no DNA is shown, and the CDR3 is as TCRdb lists it. V usage is TRBV30 and J usage is TRBJ2-7; the D call in the table, TRBD2, was not verified against the DNA. CDR1 and CDR2 (germline): GTSNPN, SVGIG (reference sequence). The CDR3 adds up to 15 amino acids, both ends counted. The CDR3 loop is CAWSLGLSGPYEQYF.

This clone was counted once. J is TRBJ2-7 and V is TRBV5-1; D is possibly TRBD1 (6 bases). The CDR3 has 12 amino acids. CDR1 is SGHRS, CDR2 YFSETQ, per germline. Trimming stripped 4 bases from V and 5 bases from J, with 10 bases between. The DNA for the CDR3 is TGCGCCAGCAGCAGGAACAGGGACGAGCAGTACTTC. Protein product: CASSRNRDEQYF.

V and J are TRBV7-8 and TRBJ2-2; 9 bases line up with TRBD2. The V gene end was trimmed by 6 bases and the J gene end by 1 base; junction bases not matched to a gene: 3. The CDR3 spans 15 residues. Germline assignment: CDR1 SGHVS and CDR2 FQNEAQ. This CDR3 is CASSLAGLNTGELFF. As DNA, the CDR3 is TGTGCCAGCAGTCTAGCGGGACTGAACACCGGGGAGCTGTTTTTT. Full variable domain (outside the CDR3, taken from reference TRBV7-8 and TRBJ2-2): GAGVSQSPRYKVAKRGQDVALRCDPISGHVSLFWYQQALGQGPEFLTYFQNEAQLDKSGLPSDRFFAERPEGSVSTLKIQRTQQEDSAVYLCASSLAGLNTGELFFGEGSRLTVL.

In DNA form, the CDR3 reads TGTGCCAGCACCCGGGACTTCCCCTACGAGCAGTACTTC. Amino acid sequence: CASTRDFPYEQYF. The chain joins TRBV3-1 (or the pseudogene TRBV3-2) to TRBJ2-7; D is perhaps TRBD2 (6 bases). CDR3 length: 13 amino acids. Germline CDR1 and CDR2: LGHDT and YNNKEL (reference sequence). V was pared by 7 bases and J by 2 bases, with 12 bases between.

V gene TRBV30 combines with J gene TRBJ1-6; no reliable D call. The V gene's germline CDR1 is GTSNPN and CDR2 SVGIG (reference sequence). Trimming stripped 0 bases from V and 8 bases from J, with 11 bases between. This CDR3 region has 14 residues. The chain's CDR3 is CAWSVFNRDSPLHF. CDR3 nucleotides: TGTGCCTGGAGTGTATTCAATCGGGATTCACCCCTCCACTTT. The full variable domain, in which reference TRBV30 and TRBJ1-6 provide the parts outside the CDR3, is SQTIHQWPATLVQPVGSPLSLECTVEGTSNPNLYWYRQAAGRGLQLLFYSVGIGQISSEVPQNLSASRPQDRQFILSSKKLLLSDSGFYLCAWSVFNRDSPLHFGNGTRLTVT.

The chain couples TRBV13 to TRBJ2-5; possibly TRBD1 for D (5 bases). This CDR3 region has 17 residues. The V end was cut by 0 bases, the J end by 1 base, with 15 bases between. From germline, CDR1 is PRHDT and CDR2 FYEKMQ (reference sequence). CDR3 protein: CASSLGRAGWLQETQYF. In DNA, the CDR3 is TGTGCCAGCAGCTTAGGCCGGGCAGGGTGGCTCCAAGAGACCCAGTACTTC.

This rearrangement joins TRBV30 to TRBJ1-5, with 9 bases matching TRBD1. The germline CDR1 and CDR2 sequences are GTSNPN and SVGIG (reference sequence). Germline trimming cut 5 bases from V and 3 bases from J; bases unmatched to any gene: 2. This CDR3 is built from 13 residues. CDR3 region: CAWGTGTNQPQHF. CDR3 bases: TGTGCCTGGGGGACAGGGACCAATCAGCCCCAGCATTTT.

The V and J genes are TRBV7-2 and TRBJ1-1; maybe TRBD1 (5 bases). The ends were cut back, 8 bases at V and 4 bases at J, with 20 bases in the middle. The CDR3 contains 15 residues. CDR1 is SGHTA, CDR2 FQGNSA, per germline. The CDR3: CASSPIGGLITEAFF. CDR3 in DNA: TGTGCCAGCTCCCCTATCGGGGGGTTGATCACTGAAGCTTTCTTT.

This clone was recorded a few times. The chain has TRBV6-6 and TRBJ2-3; TRBD1 matches at 12 bases. Germline lookup yields CDR1 MNHNY and CDR2 SVGAGI (reference sequence). Trimming cost V 4 bases and J 8 bases; bases outside gene matches: 7. The CDR3 consists of 15 residues. The CDR3 DNA is TGTGCCAGCAGTTCCCCGGGACAGGGGGCGCGTACGCAGTATTTT. Translated: CASSSPGQGARTQYF.

V is TRBV6-6 and J is TRBJ1-6; no reliable D call. The CDR3 is made up of 11 amino acids. V shed 7 bases and J shed 6 bases, with 4 bases lying between them. CDR1 is MNHNY and CDR2 is SVGAGI in the germline V gene (reference sequence). The CDR3 nucleotides read TGTGCCAGCAACTTTAATTCACCCCTCCACTTT. It specifies CASNFNSPLHF.

Judged by abundance, this clone is medium-sized. This chain joins TRBV7-9 and TRBJ2-7, with TRBD1 as a possible D gene (6 bases). The CDR3 has 14 amino acids. Trimming shortened V by 4 bases and J by 2 bases, and 12 bases separated the two germline ends. Germline V gives CDR1 SEHNR, CDR2 FQNEAQ (reference sequence). For the CDR3, the DNA is TGTGCCAGCAGCTCAGGGGAGAATCCCTACGAGCAGTACTTC. Encoded protein: CASSSGENPYEQYF.

In DNA form, the CDR3 reads TGTGCCAGCAGCCACCCCCGGGACAGGGCTAACTATGGCTACACCTTC. Encoded protein: CASSHPRDRANYGYTF. The V call is TRBV3-1 (or the pseudogene TRBV3-2), the J call TRBJ1-2; 9 nucleotides agree with TRBD1. The CDR3 has 16 amino acids. The germline CDR1 and CDR2 sequences are LGHDT and YNNKEL (reference sequence). V lost 3 bases and J lost 0; bases outside the gene matches: 5.

The rearrangement links TRBV6-2 or TRBV6-3 to TRBJ2-1; tentatively, D is TRBD2 (6 bases). This CDR3 comprises 13 residues. Trimming took off 2 bases at V and 8 bases at J, with 10 bases between the two ends. The germline V gene has CDR1 MNHEY and CDR2 SVGEGT. The CDR3 bases are TGTGCCAGCAGTTACGGTAGGAGGGATGAGCAGTTCTTC. It specifies CASSYGRRDEQFF.

CDR3 in amino acids: CASRPTSGRWQYF. In DNA, the CDR3 is TGTGCCAGCAGACCGACTAGCGGGAGGTGGCAGTACTTC. The J gene is TRBJ2-7, the V gene TRBV12-3 or TRBV12-4; 13 bases align to TRBD2. This CDR3 region has 13 residues. V lost 6 bases, J lost 9 bases, and 5 bases stayed unmatched.

The rearrangement uses TRBV5-1 and TRBJ2-1, with 7 bases lining up with TRBD2. The trim removed 4 bases at V and 0 bases at J, leaving 10 bases unmatched. This CDR3 is built from 17 residues. Germline values: CDR1 SGHRS, CDR2 YFSETQ. The CDR3 here is CASSGLSGPPSYNEQFF. The CDR3 nucleotides are TGCGCCAGCAGCGGCCTTAGCGGGCCCCCCTCCTACAATGAGCAGTTCTTC.

This clone was seen just once. V gene TRBV30 combines with J gene TRBJ1-3; D is undetermined. Germline lookup yields CDR1 GTSNPN and CDR2 SVGIG (reference sequence). The CDR3 consists of 12 residues. With 3 bases removed from V and 4 bases from J, the gap between germline ends came to 7 bases. The CDR3 DNA follows: TGTGCCTGGAGAACACCCGGAAACACCATATATTTT. It is translated as CAWRTPGNTIYF.

This chain links TRBV27 with TRBJ2-7; the match to TRBD1 covers 12 bases. The CDR3 spans 14 residues. J lost 9 bases, V lost 2 bases, and 5 bases had no gene match. Germline lookup yields CDR1 MNHEY and CDR2 SMNVEV (reference sequence). CDR3 DNA: TGTGCCAGCAGTTTAAGGGACAGGGGGCAATCGCAGTACTTC. Protein product: CASSLRDRGQSQYF.

The chain recombines TRBV3-1 (or the pseudogene TRBV3-2) with TRBJ2-2, with 8 bases aligning to TRBD2. Germline-derived CDR1 and CDR2 are LGHDT and YNNKEL (reference sequence). V dropped 6 bases and J dropped 1; count of bases not matched to a gene: 4. The CDR3 totals 15 residues. CDR3 amino acids: CASRTGTRNTGELFF. The CDR3 nucleotides read TGTGCCAGCAGGACCGGGACTAGGAACACCGGGGAGCTGTTTTTT.

In DNA form, the CDR3 reads TGTGCCAGCAGCTCGGACAGGGAAGATGAAAAACTGTTTTTT. This codes for CASSSDREDEKLFF. The V and J genes are TRBV7-9 and TRBJ1-4; 8 nucleotides agree with TRBD1. The junction had 4 bases not matched to a gene; V was cut back by 4 bases and J by 6 bases. The CDR3 loop spans 14 amino acids. Germline CDR1 and CDR2: SEHNR and FQNEAQ (reference sequence). Full variable domain (missing parts from reference TRBV7-9 and TRBJ1-4): DTGVSQNPRHKITKRGQNVTFRCDPISEHNRLYWYRQTLGQGPEFLTYFQNEAQLEKSRLLSDRFSAERPKGSFSTLEIQRTEQGDSAMYLCASSSDREDEKLFFGSGTQLSVL.

V and J are TRBV7-2 and TRBJ2-1, with 10 positions matching TRBD2. Germline V gives CDR1 SGHTA, CDR2 FQGNSA. V was pared by 8 bases and J by 9 bases, with 10 bases of the junction left unmatched. The CDR3 runs 14 residues. The CDR3 nucleotides read TGTGCCAGCTCCCGGACTAGCGGCATGGGTGAGCAGTTCTTC. It translates to CASSRTSGMGEQFF.

The chain carries TRBV7-9 and TRBJ2-1, with 9 nucleotides matching TRBD1. Per the germline V gene, CDR1 is SEHNR and CDR2 is FQNEAQ (reference sequence). This CDR3 has 17 amino acids. V shed 2 bases, J shed 6 bases, and the junction held 11 bases outside the gene matches. The CDR3 nucleotides read TGTGCCAGCAGCTTATGGGCCGGGACAGGGTGGTCCAATGAGCAGTTCTTC. This codes for CASSLWAGTGWSNEQFF.

The V gene is TRBV4-1, the J gene TRBJ1-5; TRBD1 is a possible D gene (5 bases). CDR1 MGHRA and CDR2 YSYEKL come from the germline V gene. The CDR3 consists of 14 residues. V lost 4 bases, J lost 4 bases, and 11 bases lay in between. The CDR3 bases are TGCGCCAGCAGCCGCTTCCAGGGTAATCAGCCCCAGCATTTT. It translates to CASSRFQGNQPQHF.

This chain uses TRBV15 with TRBJ2-1; 7 bases line up with TRBD1. The CDR3 has 16 residues. CDR1 is LNHNV and CDR2 is YYDKDF in the germline V gene (reference sequence). The junction had 9 bases not matched to a gene; V was cut back by 1 base and J by 6 bases. In DNA form, the CDR3 reads TGTGCCACCAGCAGAGGGAGGACAGGTCCAAGCAATGAGCAGTTCTTC. Its translation: CATSRGRTGPSNEQFF.

This chain joins TRBV29-1 and TRBJ1-2; 7 bases are a match to TRBD1. This CDR3 has 15 amino acids. Per the germline V gene, CDR1 is SQVTM and CDR2 is ANQGSEA. The V segment lost 6 bases and the J segment 9 bases; nucleotides outside the gene matches: 19. The CDR3 loop reads CSVERQGKNTRSYTF. Written as DNA, the CDR3 is TGCAGCGTGGAACGACAGGGAAAGAACACCCGGAGCTACACCTTC.

J is TRBJ2-3 and V is TRBV10-1; the match to TRBD2 covers 8 bases. J was trimmed by 7 bases and V by 5 bases; bases with no gene match: 8. Germline V gene lookup returns CDR1 WNHNN and CDR2 SYGVQD (reference sequence). This CDR3 has 14 amino acids. This CDR3 is CASSQAGVGNTQYF. The CDR3, as DNA: TGCGCCAGCAGTCAAGCGGGAGTAGGAAATACGCAGTATTTT.

The sample holds a few counts of this clone. The rearrangement uses TRBV3-1 (or the pseudogene TRBV3-2) and TRBJ1-2, with D perhaps TRBD1 (5 bases). The CDR3 totals 14 residues. The V gene's germline CDR1 is LGHDT and CDR2 YNNKEL (reference sequence). V was cut by 0 bases and J by 7 bases, with 12 bases left in between. The CDR3 reads CASSQDEQEGGYTF. The CDR3 nucleotides are TGTGCCAGCAGCCAAGATGAACAGGAAGGTGGCTACACCTTC.

The chain combines TRBV27 with TRBJ2-5; tentative D call: TRBD1 (6 bases). The V and J ends lost 4 bases and 2 bases respectively, with 11 bases between them. This CDR3 has 14 residues. Germline V gene data show CDR1 as MNHEY and CDR2 as SMNVEV (reference sequence). DNA of the CDR3: TGTGCCAGCAGTTCAATAGGACAGCAAGAGACCCAGTACTTC. Protein: CASSSIGQQETQYF.

This chain connects TRBV29-1 to TRBJ1-2, with 9 bases that match TRBD1. The J segment lost 3 bases and the V segment lost 4 bases, leaving 6 bases of the junction unmatched. The germline V gene has CDR1 SQVTM and CDR2 ANQGSEA. The CDR3 spans 14 residues. The CDR3 sequence is CSVASRTGDYGYTF. The CDR3 coding sequence is TGCAGCGTTGCTTCCAGGACAGGGGACTATGGCTACACCTTC.

This chain links TRBV10-1 with TRBJ2-1; D may be TRBD1 (6 bases). The V gene's germline CDR1 is WNHNN and CDR2 SYGVQD (reference sequence). The CDR3 has 13 amino acids. V lost 4 bases, J lost 4 bases, and 8 bases lay in between. The CDR3 region has the DNA TGCGCCAGCAGTGGCGACAGGTACAATGAGCAGTTCTTC. Amino acids: CASSGDRYNEQFF.